Below, one T cell receptor (beta chain) is given with its context. What it recognizes is unknown. Clones were sequenced by immunoSEQ multiplex PCR, and TCRdb holds only the in-frame ones, with some missing. The sample includes around 250,000 clones, 85% to 95% of them seen just once. The entry originates in a study of T cell responses to AZD1222 COVID-19 vaccine. The study, taken as a whole, reports: Just a handful of AZD1222 recipients were seropositive at baseline. Reports indicate that nearly half of spike-specific TCRs are directed at unmutated variant regions. The sample set comprised mostly white British donors with more females, and clonal diversity was possibly underestimated. Repertoires were obtained only post-peak T cell response.

The V gene lost 6 bases and the J gene lost 4 bases, with 13 bases spanning the gap. The CDR3 is 14 residues long. Germline V gives CDR1 SGHTA, CDR2 FQGNSA. The receptor's source is an adult in good health. Here the sequenced sample was peripheral blood, taken on day 0 of AZD1222 vaccination. The chain has TRBV7-2 and TRBJ1-3; D is perhaps TRBD1 (5 bases). The CDR3 sequence is CASRAGGSGNTIYF. The CDR3 region has the DNA TGTGCCAGCAGGGCGGGGGGATCGGGAAACACCATATATTTT.